Shown below are 4 T cell receptor beta chains from a single sample sequenced in a study of spatial heterogeneity in lung cancer. Findings and caveats of the study: Expanded alpha and beta TCR counts within tumors tracked tumor mutation counts.

In TCRdb, the 5' RACE reads were re-called with MiXCR into one record per CDR3 protein. The sample shows around 100,000 distinct CDR3 sequences, approximately 4% of them seen only once. Their specific antigens are unknown. The time point denotes: sample taken at primary tumor resection. The specimen was lung tumor tissue, collected at surgery. All receptors derive from a male donor with early-stage non-small cell lung cancer.

This clonotype has at least ten counts. The CDR3 region has the DNA TGTGCCAGCAGCTTCAACAGTTTTGATACGCAGTATTTT. This codes for CASSFNSFDTQYF. The chain carries TRBV5-6 and TRBJ2-3; D unclear. V was trimmed by 2 bases and J by 6 bases, leaving 10 bases between them. The length of the CDR3 is 13 residues. The V gene's germline CDR1 is SGHDT and CDR2 YYEEEE.

The chain uses TRBV7-9 and TRBJ2-3; possible D gene TRBD2, 5 bases. Trimming cost V 5 bases and J 1 base, with 13 bases left between them. Germline V CDR1 and CDR2: SEHNR, FQNEAQ (reference sequence). The CDR3 totals 15 residues. The CDR3 DNA reads as TGTGCCAGCAGCCGCCCGGGAACTGGCACAGATACGCAGTATTTT. This codes for CASSRPGTGTDTQYF.

This clonotype was observed many times. J is TRBJ2-1 and V is TRBV27; 15 bases are shared with TRBD2. The germline V gene encodes CDR1 MNHEY and CDR2 SMNVEV (reference sequence). This CDR3 is built from 17 residues. V dropped 5 bases and J dropped 8; count of bases not matched to a gene: 10. DNA of the CDR3: TGTGCCAGCAGTCCCATGGGACTAGCGGGAGGTAGCGATGAGCAGTTCTTC. Its translation: CASSPMGLAGGSDEQFF.

CDR3: CASSPPRTHNEQFF. The CDR3 DNA follows: TGTGCCAGCTCACCACCGCGGACTCACAATGAGCAGTTCTTC. The rearrangement uses TRBV18 and TRBJ2-1; perhaps TRBD2 as D (5 bases). With 0 bases removed from V and 5 bases from J, the gap between germline ends came to 8 bases. Germline-derived CDR1 and CDR2 are KGHSH and LQKENI. There are 14 residues in the CDR3.